The present T cell receptor (beta chain) was sequenced within a study of neurological immune-mediated disorders. Overall study results and limits: Phylogenetic grouping put 18 of 34 multiple sclerosis patients' repertoires into one related-CDR3 cluster, a possible signature. In HTLV-1-associated myelopathy, TCR clonal expansion was greatest, whereas multiple sclerosis had the least, falling below healthy controls.

Germline V gene data show CDR1 as DFQATT and CDR2 as SNEGSKA (reference sequence). Unmatched junction bases numbered 18, after V lost 1 base and J lost 2 bases. The CDR3 has 19 residues. This clonotype was found many times. Antigen: not known. The cDNA was synthesized by means of template-switch 5'RACE, which was carried out with 10-nucleotide random UMIs. TCRdb re-derived calls from the 5' RACE reads in MiXCR, one entry per CDR3 protein. The sample holds around 28,000 distinct CDR3 sequences, approximately 2.7% seen once. This clonotype was sampled from a woman aged 45-65 years with multiple sclerosis. The sequenced material came from PBMCs. The chain joins TRBV20-1 to TRBJ2-7, with 9 bases matching TRBD2. CDR3 amino acids: CSARVLRSSGSYSPYEQYF. The CDR3 DNA follows: TGCAGTGCTAGAGTACTTCGTAGTAGCGGGAGTTATTCCCCCTACGAGCAGTACTTC.